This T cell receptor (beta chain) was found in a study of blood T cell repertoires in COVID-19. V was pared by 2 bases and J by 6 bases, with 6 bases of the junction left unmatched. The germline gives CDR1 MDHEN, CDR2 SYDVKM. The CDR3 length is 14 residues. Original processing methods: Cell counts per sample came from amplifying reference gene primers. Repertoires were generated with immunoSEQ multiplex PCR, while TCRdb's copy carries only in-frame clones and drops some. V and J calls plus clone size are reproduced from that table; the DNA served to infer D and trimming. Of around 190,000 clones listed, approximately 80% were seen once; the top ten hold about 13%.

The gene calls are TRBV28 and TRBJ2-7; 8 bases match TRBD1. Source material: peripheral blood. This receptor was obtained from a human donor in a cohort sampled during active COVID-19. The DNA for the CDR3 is TGTGCCAGCAGTTTAGGGACAGGATTTAGCGAGCAGTACTTC. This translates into CASSLGTGFSEQYF.